This T cell receptor (beta chain) appears in the sequencing data of a study of shared clonotypes between healthy human individuals. Study-wide context: The plates for each donor numbered three CD4 naive, three CD4 memory, two CD8 naive and one CD8 memory. General study results and limits: Collection of samples was limited to blood; tissue repertoires likely differ.

Each replicate PCR on the sorted subsets used about 220 ng DNA (roughly 30,000 T cell genomes). Profiled with immunoSEQ multiplex PCR; TCRdb holds only in-frame clones, not every one. The table lists around 610,000 clones, roughly 96% of them singletons. This clone appeared once. As yet, its antigen is unknown. Positive CCR7 selection of CD45RO-negative cells yielded the naive CD8 cells, and terminally differentiated effector memory CD45RA+ cells were excluded. V lost 5 bases, J lost 3 bases, and 14 bases stayed unmatched. The CDR3 length is 16 residues. The germline gives CDR1 SGHNT, CDR2 YYREEE (reference sequence).

The clonotype was recovered from a woman in her 30s in good health. The source material was naive CD8+ T cells sorted from blood. The rearrangement joins TRBV5-4 to TRBJ2-7, with TRBD1 matching over 7 bases. The DNA of the CDR3 is TGTGCCAGCAGGTCTTGGATTGGGACAGCAAGCTACGAGCAGTACTTC. It yields the protein CASRSWIGTASYEQYF.